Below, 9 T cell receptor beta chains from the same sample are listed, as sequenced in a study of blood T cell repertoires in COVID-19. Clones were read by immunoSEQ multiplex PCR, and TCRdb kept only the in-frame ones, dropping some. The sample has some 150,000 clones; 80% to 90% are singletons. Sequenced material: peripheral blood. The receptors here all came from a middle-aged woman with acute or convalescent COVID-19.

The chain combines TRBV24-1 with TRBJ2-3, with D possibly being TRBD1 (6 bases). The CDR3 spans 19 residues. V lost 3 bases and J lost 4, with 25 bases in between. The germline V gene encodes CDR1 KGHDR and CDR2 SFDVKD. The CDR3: CATSDLREGGRGHPDTQYF. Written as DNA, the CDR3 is TGTGCCACCAGTGATCTGAGAGAGGGTGGTCGGGGACACCCAGATACGCAGTATTTT.

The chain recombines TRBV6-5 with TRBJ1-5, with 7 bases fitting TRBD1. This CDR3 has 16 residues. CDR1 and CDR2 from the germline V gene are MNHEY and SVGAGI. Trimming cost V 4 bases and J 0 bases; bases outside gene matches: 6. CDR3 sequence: CASSSADRYSNQPQHF. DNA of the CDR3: TGTGCCAGCAGTTCCGCGGACAGGTATAGCAATCAGCCCCAGCATTTT.

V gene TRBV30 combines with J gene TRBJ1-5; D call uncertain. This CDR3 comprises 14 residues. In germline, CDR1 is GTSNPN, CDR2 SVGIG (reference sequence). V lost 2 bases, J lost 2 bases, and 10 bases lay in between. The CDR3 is CAWSPGNGNQPQHF. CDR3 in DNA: TGTGCCTGGAGTCCGGGGAATGGCAATCAGCCCCAGCATTTT.

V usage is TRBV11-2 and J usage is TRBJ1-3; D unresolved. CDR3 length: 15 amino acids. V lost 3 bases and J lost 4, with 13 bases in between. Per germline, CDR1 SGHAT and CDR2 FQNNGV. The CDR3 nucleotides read TGTGCCAGCAGCTTGGGCCGTTCAAGAGGAAACACCATATATTTT. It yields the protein CASSLGRSRGNTIYF.

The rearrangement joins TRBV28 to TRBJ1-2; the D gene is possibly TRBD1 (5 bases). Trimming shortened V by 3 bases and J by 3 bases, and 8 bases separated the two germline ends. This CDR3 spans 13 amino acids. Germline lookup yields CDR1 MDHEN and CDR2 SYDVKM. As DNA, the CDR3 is TGTGCCAGCAGTTTGTTGACAGACTATGGCTACACCTTC. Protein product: CASSLLTDYGYTF.

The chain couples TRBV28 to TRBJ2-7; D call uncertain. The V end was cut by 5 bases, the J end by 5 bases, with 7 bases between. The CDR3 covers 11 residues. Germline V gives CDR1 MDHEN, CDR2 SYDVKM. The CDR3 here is CASSPSNEQYF. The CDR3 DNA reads TGTGCCAGCAGTCCCTCTAACGAGCAGTACTTC.

CDR3 sequence (DNA): TGTGCCAGCAGTTTGGACCTCGGGGGGGGCGGGGAGCAGTTCTTC. It yields the protein CASSLDLGGGGEQFF. The chain links TRBV6-5 to TRBJ2-1; 8 positions match TRBD2. The CDR3 is 15 residues long. Germline CDR1 reads MNHEY; CDR2 reads SVGAGI. Unmatched junction bases numbered 12, after V lost 4 bases and J lost 10 bases.

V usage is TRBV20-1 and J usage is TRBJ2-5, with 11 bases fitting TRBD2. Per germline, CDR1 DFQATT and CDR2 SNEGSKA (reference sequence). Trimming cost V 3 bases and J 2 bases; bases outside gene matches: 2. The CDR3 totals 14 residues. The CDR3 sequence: CSASGTSGQETQYF. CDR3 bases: TGCAGTGCTAGTGGGACTAGCGGTCAAGAGACCCAGTACTTC.

Here the CDR3 reads CASSLALAAYQETQYF. The CDR3 bases are TGTGCCAGCAGCTTAGCTCTAGCGGCGTACCAAGAGACCCAGTACTTC. The chain carries TRBV7-2 and TRBJ2-5; 7 positions agree with TRBD2. Losses at the gene ends were 0 bases for V and 0 bases for J; bases not matched to a gene: 4. Germline V gives CDR1 SGHTA, CDR2 FQGNSA. The CDR3 length is 16 residues.